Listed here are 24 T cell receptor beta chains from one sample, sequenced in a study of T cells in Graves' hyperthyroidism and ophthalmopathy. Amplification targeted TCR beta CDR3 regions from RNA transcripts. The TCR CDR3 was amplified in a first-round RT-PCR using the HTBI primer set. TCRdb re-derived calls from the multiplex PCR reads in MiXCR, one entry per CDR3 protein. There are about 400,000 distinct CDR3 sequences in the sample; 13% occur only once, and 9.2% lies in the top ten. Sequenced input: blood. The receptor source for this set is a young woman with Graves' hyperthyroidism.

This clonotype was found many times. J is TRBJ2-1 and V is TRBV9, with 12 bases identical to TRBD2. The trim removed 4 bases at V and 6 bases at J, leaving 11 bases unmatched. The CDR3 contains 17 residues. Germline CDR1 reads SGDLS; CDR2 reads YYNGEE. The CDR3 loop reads CASSTHHTSGRPNEQFF. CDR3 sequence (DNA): TGTGCCAGCAGCACACATCACACTAGCGGGAGGCCCAATGAGCAGTTCTTC.

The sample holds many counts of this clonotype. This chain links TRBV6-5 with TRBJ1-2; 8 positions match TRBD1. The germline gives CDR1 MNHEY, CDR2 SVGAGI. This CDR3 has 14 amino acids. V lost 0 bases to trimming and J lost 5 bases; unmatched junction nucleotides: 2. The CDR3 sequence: CASSYSRTGYGYTF. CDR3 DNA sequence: TGTGCCAGCAGTTACTCGCGGACAGGGTATGGCTACACCTTC.

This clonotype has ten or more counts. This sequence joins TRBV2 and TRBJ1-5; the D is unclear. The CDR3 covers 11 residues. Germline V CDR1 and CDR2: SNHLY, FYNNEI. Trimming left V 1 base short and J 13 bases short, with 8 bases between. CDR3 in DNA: TGTGCCAGCAGTGAAGTGGGGAAACAGCATTTT. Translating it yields CASSEVGKQHF.

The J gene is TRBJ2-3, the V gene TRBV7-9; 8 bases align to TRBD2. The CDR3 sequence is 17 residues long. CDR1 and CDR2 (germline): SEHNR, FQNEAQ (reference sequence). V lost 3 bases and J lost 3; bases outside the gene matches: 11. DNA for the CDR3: TGTGCCAGCAGCTTGGCCACAGCGGGAGCTACAACAGATACGCAGTATTTT. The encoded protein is CASSLATAGATTDTQYF.

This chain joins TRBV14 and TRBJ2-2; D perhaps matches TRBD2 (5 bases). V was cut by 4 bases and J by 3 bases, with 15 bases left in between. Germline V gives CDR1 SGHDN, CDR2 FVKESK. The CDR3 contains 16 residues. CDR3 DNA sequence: TGTGCCAGCAGCCCTCGGGCCTACGGGGACACCGGGGAGCTGTTTTTT. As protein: CASSPRAYGDTGELFF.

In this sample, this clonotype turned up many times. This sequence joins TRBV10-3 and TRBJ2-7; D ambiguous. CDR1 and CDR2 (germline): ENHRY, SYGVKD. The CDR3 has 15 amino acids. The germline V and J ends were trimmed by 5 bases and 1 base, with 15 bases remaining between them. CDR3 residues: CAISRSNSGSYEQYF. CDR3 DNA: TGTGCCATCAGTCGATCGAACTCAGGTTCCTACGAGCAGTACTTC.

CDR3 in amino acids: CASSIGGQGNQPQHF. Written as DNA, the CDR3 is TGTGCCAGTAGTATAGGGGGCCAGGGCAATCAGCCCCAGCATTTT. The chain has TRBV19 and TRBJ1-5; D might be TRBD1 (5 bases). CDR3 size: 15 residues. The germline V gene has CDR1 LNHDA and CDR2 SQIVND (reference sequence). V gave up 1 base and J gave up 2 bases, with 9 bases separating them. The full variable domain, rest sourced from reference TRBV19 and TRBJ1-5, is DGGITQSPKYLFRKEGQNVTLSCEQNLNHDAMYWYRQDPGQGLRLIYYSQIVNDFQKGDIAEGYSVSREKKESFPLTVTSAQKNPTAFYLCASSIGGQGNQPQHFGDGTRLSIL.

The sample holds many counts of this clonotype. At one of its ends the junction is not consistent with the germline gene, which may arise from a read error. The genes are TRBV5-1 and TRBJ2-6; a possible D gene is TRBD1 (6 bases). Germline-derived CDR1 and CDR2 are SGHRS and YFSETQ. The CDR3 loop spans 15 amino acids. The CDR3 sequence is CASSLGGSGANVLTF. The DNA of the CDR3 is TGTGCCAGCAGTCTAGGGGGCTCTGGGGCCAACGTCCTGACTTTC.

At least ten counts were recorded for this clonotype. The CDR3 sequence: CASSWAGGGTDTQYF. The CDR3 DNA reads TGTGCCAGCAGCTGGGCGGGGGGCGGCACAGATACGCAGTATTTT. The J gene is TRBJ2-3, the V gene TRBV7-3, with 8 bases matching TRBD2. This CDR3 region has 15 residues. Germline V lookup: CDR1 SGHTA, CDR2 FQGTGA. V was pared by 4 bases and J by 1 base, with 4 bases of the junction left unmatched.

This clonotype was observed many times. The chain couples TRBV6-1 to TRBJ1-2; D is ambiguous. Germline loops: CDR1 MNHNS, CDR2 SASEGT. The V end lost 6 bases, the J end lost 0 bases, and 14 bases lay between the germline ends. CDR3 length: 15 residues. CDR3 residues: CASSGGYAANYGYTF. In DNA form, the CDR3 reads TGTGCCAGCAGCGGAGGGTACGCGGCTAACTATGGCTACACCTTC.

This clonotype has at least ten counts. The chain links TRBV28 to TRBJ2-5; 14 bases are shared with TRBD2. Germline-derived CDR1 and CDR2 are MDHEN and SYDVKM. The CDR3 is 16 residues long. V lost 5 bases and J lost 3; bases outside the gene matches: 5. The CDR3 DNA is TGTGCCAGCAGTAGCCAGACTAGCGGGAGGGAAGAGACCCAGTACTTC. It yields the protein CASSSQTSGREETQYF.

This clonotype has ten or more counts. The DNA of the CDR3 is TGCAGTGCTGGACAGGGGGCGGGGAGCACTGAAGCTTTCTTT. Its protein product is CSAGQGAGSTEAFF. The chain employs TRBV20-1 and TRBJ1-1; TRBD1 matches 11 bases. Germline V gene lookup returns CDR1 DFQATT and CDR2 SNEGSKA (reference sequence). The length of the CDR3 is 14 residues. Unmatched junction bases numbered 6, after V lost 5 bases and J lost 4 bases.

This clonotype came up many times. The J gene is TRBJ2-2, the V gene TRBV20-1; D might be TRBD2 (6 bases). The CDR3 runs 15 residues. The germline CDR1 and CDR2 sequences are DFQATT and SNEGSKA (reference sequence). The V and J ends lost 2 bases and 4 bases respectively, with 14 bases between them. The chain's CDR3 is CSARSLRGGTGELFF. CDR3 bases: TGCAGTGCTAGATCCCTGAGGGGAGGCACCGGGGAGCTGTTTTTT.

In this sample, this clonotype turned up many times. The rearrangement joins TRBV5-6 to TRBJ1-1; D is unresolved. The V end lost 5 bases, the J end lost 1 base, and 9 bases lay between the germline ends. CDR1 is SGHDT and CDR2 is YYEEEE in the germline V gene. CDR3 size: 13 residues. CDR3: CASRNLENTEAFF. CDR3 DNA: TGTGCCAGCAGGAATCTAGAGAACACTGAAGCTTTCTTT.

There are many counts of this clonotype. CDR3 loop: CASSWARGLGNQPQHF. Here the CDR3 DNA reads TGTGCCAGCAGTTGGGCCCGGGGGCTGGGGAATCAGCCCCAGCATTTT. The J gene is TRBJ1-5, the V gene TRBV28; TRBD1 is a possible D gene (6 bases). The germline V gene encodes CDR1 MDHEN and CDR2 SYDVKM. The CDR3 spans 16 residues. V was clipped by 4 bases and J by 4 bases, with 17 bases between them.

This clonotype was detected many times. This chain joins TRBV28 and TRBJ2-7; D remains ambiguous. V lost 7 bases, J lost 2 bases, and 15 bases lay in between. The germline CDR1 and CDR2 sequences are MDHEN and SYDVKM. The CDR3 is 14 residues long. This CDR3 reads CASNDRRLTYEQYF. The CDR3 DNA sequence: TGTGCCAGCAACGACCGACGGCTAACCTACGAGCAGTACTTC.

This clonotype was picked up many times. The chain's CDR3 is CASSQDGPNTEAFF. The CDR3 nucleotides read TGTGCCAGCAGCCAAGATGGTCCGAACACTGAAGCTTTCTTT. The chain uses TRBV14 and TRBJ1-1; no clear D. Germline CDR1 and CDR2: SGHDN and FVKESK. This CDR3 has 14 amino acids. Trimming removed 0 bases at V and 1 base at J, with 6 bases between.

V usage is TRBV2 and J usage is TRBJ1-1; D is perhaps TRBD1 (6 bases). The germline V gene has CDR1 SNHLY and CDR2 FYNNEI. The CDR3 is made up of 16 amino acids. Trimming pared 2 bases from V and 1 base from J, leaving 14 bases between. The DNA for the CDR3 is TGTGCCAGCAGTGAATCACGGGGGGGGGCGAACACTGAAGCTTTCTTT. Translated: CASSESRGGANTEAFF.

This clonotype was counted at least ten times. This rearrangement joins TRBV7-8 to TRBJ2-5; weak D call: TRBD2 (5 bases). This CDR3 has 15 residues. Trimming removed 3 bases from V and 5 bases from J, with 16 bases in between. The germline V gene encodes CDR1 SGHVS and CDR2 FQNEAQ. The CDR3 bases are TGTGCCAGCAGCTTGGCCCAACTAGGTGGGGAGACCCAGTACTTC. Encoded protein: CASSLAQLGGETQYF.

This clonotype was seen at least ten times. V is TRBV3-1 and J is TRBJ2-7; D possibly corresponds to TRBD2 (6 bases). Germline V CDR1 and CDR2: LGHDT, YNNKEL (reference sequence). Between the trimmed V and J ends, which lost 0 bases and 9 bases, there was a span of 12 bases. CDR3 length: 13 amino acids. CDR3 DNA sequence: TGTGCCAGCAGCCAAGATTGGGACTCCGGGCAGTACTTC. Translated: CASSQDWDSGQYF.

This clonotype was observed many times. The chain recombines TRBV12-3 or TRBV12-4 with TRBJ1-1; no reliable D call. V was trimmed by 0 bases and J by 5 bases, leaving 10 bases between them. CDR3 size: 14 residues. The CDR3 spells CASSLAWQSTEAFF. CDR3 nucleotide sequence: TGTGCCAGCAGTTTAGCGTGGCAGTCGACTGAAGCTTTCTTT.

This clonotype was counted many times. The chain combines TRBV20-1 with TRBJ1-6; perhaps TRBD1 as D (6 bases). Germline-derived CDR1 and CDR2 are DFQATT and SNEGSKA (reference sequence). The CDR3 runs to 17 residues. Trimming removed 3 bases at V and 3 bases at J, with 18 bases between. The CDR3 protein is CSASGRGITSYNSPLHF. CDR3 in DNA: TGCAGTGCTAGCGGCAGGGGAATCACTAGCTATAATTCACCCCTCCACTTT.

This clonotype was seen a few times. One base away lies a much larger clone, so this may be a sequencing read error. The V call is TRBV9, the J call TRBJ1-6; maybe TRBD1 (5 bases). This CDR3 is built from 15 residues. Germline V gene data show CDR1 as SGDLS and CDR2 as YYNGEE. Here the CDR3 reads CANSVVAGRNSPLHF. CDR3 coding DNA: TGTGCCAACAGCGTAGTGGCAGGGAGAAATTCACCCCTCCACTTT.

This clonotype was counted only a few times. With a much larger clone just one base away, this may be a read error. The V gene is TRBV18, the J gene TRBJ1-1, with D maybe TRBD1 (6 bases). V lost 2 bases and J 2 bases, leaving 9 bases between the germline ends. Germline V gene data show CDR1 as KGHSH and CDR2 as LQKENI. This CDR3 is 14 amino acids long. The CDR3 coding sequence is TGTGCCAGCTCACCAGGGGGCATAAACACTGAAGCTTTCTTT. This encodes CASSPGGINTEAFF.